Listed below are T cell receptor beta chains from one sample, sequenced in a study of neurological immune-mediated disorders. Via MiXCR, TCRdb re-called the 5' RACE reads, giving one row per CDR3 protein. The sample records more than 50,000 distinct CDR3 sequences, about an eighth being singletons. Sequences were obtained from PBMCs. Receptors were obtained from a man aged 60 to 69 in good health. CDR3s include the opening cysteine and the closing phenylalanine or tryptophan. Fields, in order: V gene, D gene, J gene, clone size, CDR3 DNA, CDR3 protein. D genes are given only for firm matches. Clone size is shown for a subset of rows, as once, few, many or a class of expanded clone.

TRBV5-4,TRBD1,TRBJ2-7,many,TGTGCCAGCAGCCTACCAGGAAGACAGGGGGCCTACGAGCAGTACTTC,CASSLPGRQGAYEQYF
TRBV20-1,NA,TRBJ2-1,many,TGCAGTGCCGCAAGGGGGGGGTCCTACAATGAGCAGTTCTTC,CSAARGGSYNEQFF
TRBV7-9,NA,TRBJ2-6,NA,TGTGCCAGCAGCTTGTGGCTCTCTGGGGCCAACGTCCTGACTTTC,CASSLWLSGANVLTF
TRBV5-1,NA,TRBJ2-2,many,TGCGCCAGCAGCTTGGATCCAGGGCGTACCGGGGAGCTGTTTTTT,CASSLDPGRTGELFF
TRBV5-6,NA,TRBJ2-5,many,TGTGCCAGCAGCTTGGGCCCTCCGGGAAAGACCCAGTACTTC,CASSLGPPGKTQYF
TRBV6-5,NA,TRBJ1-4,many,TGTGCCAGCAGTTACCGGGGACTCGGTAGTGAAAAACTGTTTTTT,CASSYRGLGSEKLFF
TRBV7-2,TRBD2,TRBJ2-5,many,TGTGCCAGCAGCCCTCGGGGGGGCGTTGAGACCCAGTACTTC,CASSPRGGVETQYF
TRBV20-1,TRBD1,TRBJ2-1,NA,TGCAGAGCGACAGGGGCGATTTATGAGCAGTTCTTC,CRATGAIYEQFF
TRBV5-1,TRBD2,TRBJ2-1,many,TGCGCCAGCAGCTTCACTGTTCTAGCGGGGGCCATAGACAATGAGCAGTTCTTC,CASSFTVLAGAIDNEQFF
TRBV3-1,NA,TRBJ1-6,NA,TGTGCCAGCAGCCGAAAACGCCAAACCGAGACCGAAAATAATTCACCCCTCCACTTT,CASSRKRQTETENNSPLHF
TRBV6-6,TRBD2,TRBJ2-2,many,TGTGCCAGTATCGTAGCGGGGGGCCGGCCCGGGGAGCTGTTTTTT,CASIVAGGRPGELFF
TRBV30,NA,TRBJ2-5,NA,TGTGCCTGGAGTTACACCCAACAAGAGACCCAGTACTTC,CAWSYTQQETQYF
TRBV10-3,TRBD1,TRBJ1-1,many,TGTGCCATCAGAGGGGACAGACTGAACACTGAAGCTTTCTTT,CAIRGDRLNTEAFF
TRBV29-1,TRBD2,TRBJ2-1,many,TGCAGCGCTCCCGGTTTGAGTAGCGGGGGAAATGAGCAGTTCTTC,CSAPGLSSGGNEQFF
TRBV3-1,NA,TRBJ1-1,many,TGTGCCAGCAGCCAAGAGGGTATAGGGGGTGGGAACACTGAAGCTTTCTTT,CASSQEGIGGGNTEAFF
TRBV27,NA,TRBJ1-5,many,TGTGCCAGCAGCTCCAGACAGTCCAATCAGCCCCAGCATTTT,CASSSRQSNQPQHF
TRBV20-1,TRBD1,TRBJ1-5,many,TGCAGTGCTCGGGACAGTTGGAGCAATCAGCCCCAGCATTTT,CSARDSWSNQPQHF
TRBV20-1,TRBD1,TRBJ1-2,many,TGCAGTGCTCTAAGGGACAGGGTCAGCTATGGCTACACCTTC,CSALRDRVSYGYTF
TRBV6-2/TRBV6-3,NA,TRBJ1-2,NA,TGTGCCAGCAGTGACAGTTCCGGCTATGGCTACACCTTC,CASSDSSGYGYTF
TRBV29-1,TRBD1,TRBJ1-1,NA,TGCAGCGCCTGGACAGGCCGGAACACTGAAGCTTTCTTT,CSAWTGRNTEAFF
TRBV6-2/TRBV6-3,NA,TRBJ1-1,many,TGTGCCAGCAGTTTTCGGGGGCGCGGTAGGGACACTGAAGCTTTCTTT,CASSFRGRGRDTEAFF
TRBV11-2,NA,TRBJ2-1,many,TGTGCCAGCAGCTTAGACGGGTTTCGGGCCTACAATGAGCAGTTCTTC,CASSLDGFRAYNEQFF
TRBV5-6,TRBD1,TRBJ1-3,many,TGTGCCAGCAGCGTCAGGGGGCCTGGAAACACCATATATTTT,CASSVRGPGNTIYF
TRBV24-1,TRBD1,TRBJ2-1,many,TGTGCCACCAGTGCCCCGGACAGGGGATATCATGAGCAGTTCTTC,CATSAPDRGYHEQFF
TRBV7-3,TRBD2,TRBJ2-3,few,TGTGCCAGCAGCTTAGGGGTCGGCGGGGGGGCCGGAGATACGCAGTATTTT,CASSLGVGGGAGDTQYF
TRBV7-8,NA,TRBJ1-2,many,TGTGCCAGCAGCTTATTGGGGAAGGGCTACACCTTC,CASSLLGKGYTF
TRBV20-1,NA,TRBJ2-3,NA,TGCAGTGCTAGAGATCCGGGGGCCCAGTATTTT,CSARDPGAQYF
TRBV29-1,NA,TRBJ2-1,many,TGCAGCGTTGACGGGGAGGACAGGATCGAACAGTTCTTC,CSVDGEDRIEQFF
TRBV12-3/TRBV12-4,NA,TRBJ2-7,many,TGTGCCAGCAGTTCAGGACTGTTCTCCTACGAGCAGTACTTC,CASSSGLFSYEQYF
TRBV6-2/TRBV6-3,NA,TRBJ1-1,many,TGTGCCAGCAGTTACTCGAATGGGTTTGAAGCTTTCTTT,CASSYSNGFEAFF
TRBV7-2,NA,TRBJ2-5,many,TGTGCCAGCAGCTTAGCGCGCCGACAAGAGACCCAGTACTTC,CASSLARRQETQYF
TRBV4-3,TRBD1,TRBJ1-1,many,TGCGCCAGCAGCCAAGGGACAGGGGGCCCCATGAACACTGAAGCTTTCTTT,CASSQGTGGPMNTEAFF
TRBV6-5,NA,TRBJ1-2,medium-sized,TGTGCCAGCAGCCTCGCAGGAACTAATAACTATGGCTACACCTTC,CASSLAGTNNYGYTF